Each of the 15 T cell receptor beta chains below was sequenced from the same sample in a study of cytomegalovirus exposure and HLA in healthy donors. The assay was immunoSEQ multiplex PCR, and TCRdb's table has in-frame clones only and misses some. The data show approximately 230,000 clones, with roughly 87% seen just once and approximately 12% held by the top ten. What was sequenced was PBMCs. The receptors were gathered from a man aged 18 to 30 in good health and CMV-seropositive.

This sequence joins TRBV6-5 and TRBJ1-1; TRBD1 might be the D (5 bases). The CDR3 is 11 amino acids. Germline lookup yields CDR1 MNHEY and CDR2 SVGAGI. V was pared by 6 bases and J by 10 bases, with 12 bases between. DNA of the CDR3: TGTGCCAGCAGCAACACAGGAGGAGCTTTCTTT. Its protein is CASSNTGGAFF.

This chain joins TRBV2 and TRBJ1-2; D is ambiguous. Per germline, CDR1 SNHLY and CDR2 FYNNEI. The length of the CDR3 is 15 residues. The V end lost 3 bases, the J end lost 0 bases, and 11 bases lay between the germline ends. The CDR3 region has the DNA TGTGCCAGCAGTGAGTGGGCAGAAACTAACTATGGCTACACCTTC. Residues: CASSEWAETNYGYTF.

The CDR3 sequence is CASSVGQGGFYEQYF. The DNA for the CDR3 is TGTGCCAGCAGTGTAGGACAGGGCGGTTTTTACGAGCAGTACTTC. This chain connects TRBV25-1 to TRBJ2-7; TRBD1 aligns across 8 bases. CDR3 length: 15 residues. V trimming: 4 bases; J trimming: 4 bases; junction bases outside the gene matches: 9. CDR1 and CDR2 (germline): MGHDK, SYGVNS.

The rearrangement links TRBV11-1 to TRBJ2-7; 14 bases fit TRBD2. CDR1 is SGHAT and CDR2 is FQDESV in the germline V gene (reference sequence). The CDR3 extends over 15 amino acids. J gave up 4 bases and V 3 bases, and 2 bases lay outside the gene matches. CDR3 coding DNA: TGTGCCAGCAGCTTTGGACTAGCGGGAGGTTACGAGCAGTACTTC. Protein product: CASSFGLAGGYEQYF.

The V gene is TRBV28, the J gene TRBJ2-7; 7 bases are a match to TRBD2. Losses at the gene ends were 5 bases for V and 3 bases for J; bases not matched to a gene: 7. The V gene's germline CDR1 is MDHEN and CDR2 SYDVKM. The CDR3 totals 14 residues. The CDR3 nucleotides read TGTGCCAGCAGTGAGAGCGGGGACGTCTACGAGCAGTACTTC. Amino acid sequence: CASSESGDVYEQYF.

In this sample, this clone turned up once. The genes are TRBV7-2 and TRBJ2-7; a weak D match, TRBD2 (6 bases). With 4 bases removed from V and 3 bases from J, the gap between germline ends came to 16 bases. CDR1 is SGHTA, CDR2 FQGNSA, per germline. The CDR3 totals 15 residues. The CDR3 sequence: CASSYPGGAGYEQYF. As DNA, the CDR3 is TGTGCCAGCAGCTACCCCGGGGGAGCAGGCTACGAGCAGTACTTC. The whole variable domain, filled in from reference TRBV7-2 and TRBJ2-7, reads GAGVSQSPSNKVTEKGKDVELRCDPISGHTALYWYRQSLGQGLEFLIYFQGNSAPDKSGLPSDRFSAERTGGSVSTLTIQRTQQEDSAVYLCASSYPGGAGYEQYFGPGTRLTVT.

This clone has a handful of counts. This sample also contains other DNA sequences that code for the same CDR3. The rearrangement links TRBV7-2 to TRBJ1-2, with D uncertain. The CDR3 loop spans 15 amino acids. V was shortened by 1 base and J by 0 bases, with 9 bases between the two germline ends. From germline, CDR1 is SGHTA and CDR2 FQGNSA. The CDR3 nucleotides read TGTGCCAGCAGCTTAGGAGTCGGAGCTAACTATGGCTACACCTTC. This gives the protein CASSLGVGANYGYTF.

This clone was observed a single time. This rearrangement joins TRBV15 to TRBJ2-5, with D perhaps TRBD1 (6 bases). The CDR3 extends over 14 amino acids. V lost 0 bases and J lost 2, with 7 bases in between. In germline, CDR1 is LNHNV, CDR2 YYDKDF (reference sequence). The chain's CDR3 is CATSRDQGQETQYF. CDR3 DNA sequence: TGTGCCACCAGCAGAGATCAGGGGCAAGAGACCCAGTACTTC.

The chain carries TRBV5-6 and TRBJ2-6, with D perhaps matching TRBD2 (6 bases). Trimming removed 6 bases from V and 2 bases from J, with 12 bases in between. The CDR3 is 15 residues long. Germline values: CDR1 SGHDT, CDR2 YYEEEE. The CDR3 nucleotides read TGTGCCAGCACTTGGGGGGTCGCTGGGGCCAACGTCCTGACTTTC. It translates to CASTWGVAGANVLTF.

The chain joins TRBV27 to TRBJ1-1; a possible D gene is TRBD1 (6 bases). The CDR3 contains 14 residues. Germline CDR1 and CDR2: MNHEY and SMNVEV (reference sequence). V shed 2 bases and J shed 5 bases, with 12 bases lying between them. Here the CDR3 DNA reads TGTGCCAGCAGTTTAGTTAGAGGGGGAACTGAAGCTTTCTTT. Protein sequence: CASSLVRGGTEAFF.

The chain couples TRBV21-1 to TRBJ1-2; TRBD1 is the table's D call, not checked against the DNA. TRBV21-1 is described as a pseudogene. CDR3 length: 19 amino acids. CDR3 DNA: TGTGCCAGCAGCAAATACCAAGCCCCGGGACAGGCCTCCCGGGATGGCTACACCTTC. Its protein product is CASSKYQAPGQASRDGYTF.

The count of this clone is one. The chain employs TRBV6-1 and TRBJ1-2; possibly TRBD1 for D (5 bases). Germline V CDR1 and CDR2: MNHNS, SASEGT. V lost 6 bases and J 4 bases, leaving 15 bases between the germline ends. The CDR3 contains 14 residues. CDR3 loop: CASSEIRVGYGYTF. The CDR3 bases are TGTGCCAGCAGCGAGATCAGGGTAGGCTATGGCTACACCTTC.

The chain joins TRBV2 to TRBJ2-7; D is unclear. The germline V and J ends were trimmed by 5 bases and 7 bases, with 18 bases remaining between them. Germline assignment: CDR1 SNHLY and CDR2 FYNNEI. CDR3 length: 14 amino acids. The CDR3 protein is CASSSDTGAWEQYF. The CDR3 DNA is TGTGCCAGCAGTTCCGACACCGGCGCCTGGGAGCAGTACTTC.

The chain recombines TRBV15 with TRBJ1-2; D uncertain. The CDR3 has 12 amino acids. Trimming stripped 4 bases from V and 8 bases from J, with 11 bases between. Germline lookup yields CDR1 LNHNV and CDR2 YYDKDF (reference sequence). The CDR3 region has the DNA TGTGCCACCAGCACCCGGACTAGCGGCTACACCTTC. Protein sequence: CATSTRTSGYTF.

The genes are TRBV30 and TRBJ2-2, with 9 bases identical to TRBD2. CDR1 GTSNPN and CDR2 SVGIG come from the germline V gene (reference sequence). V gave up 3 bases and J gave up 4 bases; unmatched junction bases: 6. The CDR3 spans 15 residues. For the CDR3, the DNA is TGTGCCTGGAGCCCCATAGCGGGAGTCACCGGGGAGCTGTTTTTT. Its protein product is CAWSPIAGVTGELFF.